This record covers a single TCR beta chain. Its antigen is unidentified. In each sample, about 10^5 TCR templates were assayed. Using immunoSEQ multiplex PCR, the repertoire was profiled, and TCRdb retains in-frame clones only, with some absent. This sample has about 100,000 clones, with approximately 93% found just once. The CDR3 totals 14 residues. CDR1 SGHRS and CDR2 YFSETQ come from the germline V gene. V lost 4 bases to trimming and J lost 4 bases, with 11 bases between them. This entry is derived from a study of siplizumab effects on memory and regulatory T cells. Whole-study results and caveats: Roughly 75-96% of proliferating CD4+ or CD8+ clones lacked a naive or memory phenotype that could be assigned. Unstimulated naive T cells seemed to show more diversity than memory cells did, and they also seemed to be among the major contributors to the alloresponse. Memory cells that were CD4+ and unstimulated gave rise to alloreactive sequences, which siplizumab significantly reduced.

Specimen: Tregs sorted from blood. The V and J genes are TRBV5-1 and TRBJ2-2; tentatively, D is TRBD1 (6 bases). This clonotype was obtained from a human donor in good health. CDR3 loop: CASSRTVSTGELFF. CDR3 bases: TGCGCCAGCAGCCGGACAGTGAGCACCGGGGAGCTGTTTTTT.